What follows is one T cell receptor (beta chain) and its context. The data are from a study of T cell changes during pregnancy in multiple sclerosis. Assay: immunoSEQ multiplex PCR; the TCRdb copy retains only in-frame clones and omits some. This sample carries some 59,000 clones, roughly 91% of them seen once, and the ten largest clones take around 6.8%. CDR1 and CDR2 from the germline V gene are SGHDT and YYEEEE. The CDR3 loop spans 13 amino acids. Trimming removed 0 bases at V and 6 bases at J, with 9 bases between. The chain joins TRBV5-6 to TRBJ2-5; perhaps TRBD2 as D (5 bases). This material consisted of peripheral blood, taken in the third trimester of pregnancy. The sequence was obtained from a female donor in good health, enrolled as a control in a pregnancy study. The CDR3: CASSLASSQTQYF. DNA of the CDR3: TGTGCCAGCAGCTTGGCTAGCTCCCAGACCCAGTACTTC.